The rows below give T cell receptor beta chains drawn from one sample of a study of T cell responses to AZD1222 COVID-19 vaccine. Sequenced by immunoSEQ multiplex PCR; TCRdb stores in-frame clones only, minus some. The sample shows approximately 110,000 clones, 84% of them seen only once. The source material was peripheral blood, sampled on day 0 of AZD1222 vaccination. Receptor source: an adult in good health. Each CDR3 is given with its conserved first and last residue. The D gene is left open where the match is weak. Rows give clone size only sometimes, using once, few, many, or a class for an expanded clone.

V: TRBV5-4; size: once; J: TRBJ1-2; D: -; DNA: TGTGCCAGCAGCCGGTCGGGGGCCTATGGCTACACCTTC; CDR3: CASSRSGAYGYTF
V: TRBV3-1/TRBV3-2; size: -; J: TRBJ2-7; D: TRBD2; DNA: TGTGCCAGCAGCCAGTCGACTAGCGGGAGAATCTACTACGAGCAGTACTTC; CDR3: CASSQSTSGRIYYEQYF
V: TRBV6-5; size: -; J: TRBJ2-5; D: -; DNA: TGTGCCAGCAGCTCTGGGGGTCTGGGTGGGGAGACCCAGTACTTC; CDR3: CASSSGGLGGETQYF
V: TRBV7-9; size: -; J: TRBJ2-6; D: TRBD1; DNA: TGTGCCAGCCGAGGACAGGGGTTCTCTGGGGCCAACGTCCTGACTTTC; CDR3: CASRGQGFSGANVLTF
V: TRBV13; size: -; J: TRBJ1-2; D: TRBD1; DNA: TGTGCCAGCAGCCTTTTCCCGCGACTGGACAGGGGGCGAAACTATGGCTACACCTTC; CDR3: CASSLFPRLDRGRNYGYTF
V: TRBV10-3; size: -; J: TRBJ1-4; D: TRBD1; DNA: TGTGCCACCAATCCGGGACAGGGGCTTAATGAAAAACTGTTTTTT; CDR3: CATNPGQGLNEKLFF
V: TRBV3-1/TRBV3-2; size: -; J: TRBJ1-4; D: -; DNA: TGTGCCAGCAGCCAAGATCTCCGGGACGAAAAACTGTTTTTT; CDR3: CASSQDLRDEKLFF
V: TRBV3-1/TRBV3-2; size: -; J: TRBJ2-5; D: -; DNA: TGTGCCAGCAGCCAAGATGGTCTAGCGAGTCCCTCGTACCAAGAGACCCAGTACTTC; CDR3: CASSQDGLASPSYQETQYF
V: TRBV6-5; size: once; J: TRBJ2-5; D: TRBD1; DNA: TGTGCCAGCAGCCAAGGGACAGGGCGAGAGACCCAGTACTTC; CDR3: CASSQGTGRETQYF
V: TRBV5-6; size: -; J: TRBJ2-7; D: -; DNA: TGTGCCAGCAGCTTGGTAGGTAGGGGCACCTACGAGCAGTACTTC; CDR3: CASSLVGRGTYEQYF